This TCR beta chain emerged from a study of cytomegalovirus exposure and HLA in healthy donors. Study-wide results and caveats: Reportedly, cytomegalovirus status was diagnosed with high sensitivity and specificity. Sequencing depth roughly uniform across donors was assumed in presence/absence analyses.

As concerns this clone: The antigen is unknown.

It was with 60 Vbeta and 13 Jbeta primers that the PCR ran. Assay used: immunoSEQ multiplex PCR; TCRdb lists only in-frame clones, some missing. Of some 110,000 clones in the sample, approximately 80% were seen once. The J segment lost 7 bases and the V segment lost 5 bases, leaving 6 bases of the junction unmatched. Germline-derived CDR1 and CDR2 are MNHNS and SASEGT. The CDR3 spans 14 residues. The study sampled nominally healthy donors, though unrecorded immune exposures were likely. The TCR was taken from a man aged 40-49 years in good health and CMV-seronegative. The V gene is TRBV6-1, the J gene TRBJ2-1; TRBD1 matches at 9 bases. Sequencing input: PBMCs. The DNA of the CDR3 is TGTGCCAGCAGTTGGGACAGGGCGGATAATGAGCAGTTCTTC. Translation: CASSWDRADNEQFF.